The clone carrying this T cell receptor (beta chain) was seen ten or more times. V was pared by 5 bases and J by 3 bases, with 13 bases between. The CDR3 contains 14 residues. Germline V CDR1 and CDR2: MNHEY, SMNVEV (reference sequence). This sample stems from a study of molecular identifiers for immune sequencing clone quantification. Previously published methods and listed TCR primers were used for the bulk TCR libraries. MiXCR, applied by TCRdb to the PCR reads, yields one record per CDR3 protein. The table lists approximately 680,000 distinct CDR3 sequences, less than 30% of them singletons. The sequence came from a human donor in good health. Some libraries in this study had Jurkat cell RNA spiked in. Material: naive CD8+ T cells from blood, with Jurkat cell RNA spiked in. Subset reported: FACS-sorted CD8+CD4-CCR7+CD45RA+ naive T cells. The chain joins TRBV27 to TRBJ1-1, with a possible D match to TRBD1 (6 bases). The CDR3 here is CASSEQGRYTEAFF. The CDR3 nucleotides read TGTGCCAGCAGTGAACAGGGAAGGTACACTGAAGCTTTCTTT.